Listed below are T cell receptor beta chains from one sample, sequenced in a study of T cells in Graves' hyperthyroidism and ophthalmopathy. Each CDR3 protein is one row after TCRdb ran MiXCR on the multiplex PCR reads. This table has 500,000 to 600,000 distinct CDR3 sequences, 16% appearing once. The sequenced sample consisted of blood. Source of these receptors: a woman aged 18-29 years with Graves' hyperthyroidism. Both conserved end residues are part of each CDR3. A D gene is named only where the DNA matches it firmly. Rows give clone size only sometimes, using once, few, many, or a class for an expanded clone.

d_gene: TRBD1; v_gene: TRBV20-1; j_gene: TRBJ2-7; abundance: NA; CDR3aa: CSAGQGLYEQYF; CDR3nt: TGCAGTGCTGGACAGGGACTTTACGAGCAGTACTTC
d_gene: NA; v_gene: TRBV6-2/TRBV6-3; j_gene: TRBJ2-2; abundance: few; CDR3aa: CASSHRNTGELFF; CDR3nt: TGTGCCAGCAGCCACAGGAACACCGGGGAGCTGTTTTTT
d_gene: NA; v_gene: TRBV6-6; j_gene: TRBJ1-1; abundance: NA; CDR3aa: CASSYLPIANTEAFF; CDR3nt: TGTGCCAGCAGTTACCTACCTATAGCGAACACTGAAGCTTTCTTT
d_gene: NA; v_gene: TRBV7-2; j_gene: TRBJ2-3; abundance: many; CDR3aa: CASREKGLPLGDTQYF; CDR3nt: TGTGCCAGCAGAGAAAAGGGCCTTCCACTCGGGGATACGCAGTATTTT
d_gene: TRBD1; v_gene: TRBV9; j_gene: TRBJ1-4; abundance: NA; CDR3aa: CASSGQGGYATNEKLFF; CDR3nt: TGTGCCAGCAGCGGACAGGGAGGTTACGCAACTAATGAAAAACTGTTTTTT
d_gene: NA; v_gene: TRBV27; j_gene: TRBJ1-1; abundance: NA; CDR3aa: CASRPGPGQQNTEAFF; CDR3nt: TGTGCCAGCAGACCCGGTCCCGGACAGCAGAACACTGAAGCTTTCTTT
d_gene: NA; v_gene: TRBV10-2; j_gene: TRBJ2-3; abundance: few; CDR3aa: CASSRQRPTSTDTQYF; CDR3nt: TGCGCCAGTAGTCGACAGCGACCCACTAGCACAGATACGCAGTATTTT
d_gene: NA; v_gene: TRBV6-5; j_gene: TRBJ1-5; abundance: NA; CDR3aa: CASSSNLNSNQPQHF; CDR3nt: TGTGCCAGCAGTTCCAACTTGAATAGCAATCAGCCCCAGCATTTT
d_gene: NA; v_gene: TRBV12-3/TRBV12-4; j_gene: TRBJ1-1; abundance: NA; CDR3aa: CASSSSGLAFF; CDR3nt: TGTGCCAGCAGTTCGTCTGGACTGGCTTTCTTT
d_gene: TRBD2; v_gene: TRBV11-3; j_gene: TRBJ2-3; abundance: NA; CDR3aa: CASTKGLAGGRTDTQYF; CDR3nt: TGTGCCAGCACAAAGGGACTAGCGGGAGGGCGCACAGATACGCAGTATTTT
d_gene: NA; v_gene: TRBV12-3/TRBV12-4; j_gene: TRBJ2-3; abundance: many; CDR3aa: CASSLEGMSTDTQYF; CDR3nt: TGTGCCAGCAGTTTAGAAGGGATGAGCACAGATACGCAGTATTTT
d_gene: NA; v_gene: TRBV9; j_gene: TRBJ2-3; abundance: many; CDR3aa: CASSVPTSDTQYF; CDR3nt: TGTGCCAGCAGCGTACCCACCTCCGATACGCAGTATTTT
d_gene: NA; v_gene: TRBV30; j_gene: TRBJ2-1; abundance: NA; CDR3aa: CAWSSRARRFF; CDR3nt: TGTGCCTGGAGTTCCCGGGCTCGGCGGTTCTTC
d_gene: NA; v_gene: TRBV11-2; j_gene: TRBJ2-7; abundance: many; CDR3aa: CASSLRAGTETSKSRYEQYF; CDR3nt: TGTGCCAGCAGCTTGAGGGCCGGGACCGAGACTAGTAAGTCTCGGTACGAGCAGTACTTC
d_gene: NA; v_gene: TRBV10-3; j_gene: TRBJ1-1; abundance: NA; CDR3aa: CAISLTGLEHTEAFF; CDR3nt: TGTGCCATCAGTCTGACAGGCCTGGAACACACTGAAGCTTTCTTT
d_gene: NA; v_gene: TRBV6-2/TRBV6-3; j_gene: TRBJ2-7; abundance: many; CDR3aa: CASTNRAGGREQYF; CDR3nt: TGTGCCAGCACCAACCGCGCCGGGGGGCGAGAGCAGTACTTC
d_gene: NA; v_gene: TRBV4-3; j_gene: TRBJ1-2; abundance: NA; CDR3aa: CASSQDPGEYGYTF; CDR3nt: TGCGCCAGCAGCCAAGATCCCGGGGAATATGGCTACACCTTC
d_gene: NA; v_gene: TRBV7-9; j_gene: TRBJ2-5; abundance: few; CDR3aa: CASSKPVDGTYQETQYF; CDR3nt: TGTGCCAGCAGTAAACCTGTGGACGGAACGTACCAAGAGACCCAGTACTTC
d_gene: NA; v_gene: TRBV5-1; j_gene: TRBJ2-2; abundance: NA; CDR3aa: CASSSTSTGELFF; CDR3nt: TGCGCCAGCAGCTCGACTAGTACCGGGGAGCTGTTTTTT
d_gene: TRBD2; v_gene: TRBV29-1; j_gene: TRBJ2-1; abundance: NA; CDR3aa: CSVESTPSGEAEQFF; CDR3nt: TGCAGCGTTGAAAGTACGCCTAGCGGGGAGGCTGAGCAGTTCTTC
d_gene: NA; v_gene: TRBV14; j_gene: TRBJ2-3; abundance: NA; CDR3aa: CASSQDDQGRFTDTQYF; CDR3nt: TGTGCCAGCAGCCAAGATGATCAGGGGCGGTTCACAGATACGCAGTATTTT
d_gene: NA; v_gene: TRBV20-1; j_gene: TRBJ2-2; abundance: many; CDR3aa: CSALRPNTGELFF; CDR3nt: TGCAGTGCTCTGAGGCCTAACACCGGGGAGCTGTTTTTT
d_gene: NA; v_gene: TRBV12-3/TRBV12-4; j_gene: TRBJ2-7; abundance: NA; CDR3aa: CASSFYHEQYF; CDR3nt: TGTGCCAGCAGTTTCTACCACGAGCAGTACTTC
d_gene: NA; v_gene: TRBV4-3; j_gene: TRBJ2-7; abundance: few; CDR3aa: CASSQGPPPYEQYF; CDR3nt: TGCGCCAGCAGCCAAGGGCCCCCACCGTACGAGCAGTACTTC
d_gene: TRBD1; v_gene: TRBV7-9; j_gene: TRBJ1-6; abundance: many; CDR3aa: CASSHSGDRRDSPLHF; CDR3nt: TGTGCCAGCAGCCATTCTGGGGACAGGCGGGATTCACCCCTCCACTTT
d_gene: NA; v_gene: TRBV7-4; j_gene: TRBJ2-1; abundance: few; CDR3aa: CASSLPRGTAKYNEQFF; CDR3nt: TGTGCCAGCAGCCTCCCACGGGGTACCGCCAAATACAATGAGCAGTTCTTC
d_gene: TRBD1; v_gene: TRBV11-3; j_gene: TRBJ2-3; abundance: many; CDR3aa: CASSFPGTAGTDTQYF; CDR3nt: TGTGCCAGCAGCTTTCCCGGGACAGCCGGCACAGATACGCAGTATTTT
d_gene: NA; v_gene: TRBV12-3/TRBV12-4; j_gene: TRBJ1-1; abundance: NA; CDR3aa: CASKILGLNTEAFF; CDR3nt: TGTGCCAGCAAGATTTTGGGGCTGAACACTGAAGCTTTCTTT
d_gene: NA; v_gene: TRBV9; j_gene: TRBJ1-3; abundance: few; CDR3aa: CASRDSPSGNTIYF; CDR3nt: TGTGCCAGCAGGGACTCCCCCTCTGGAAACACCATATATTTT
d_gene: NA; v_gene: TRBV2; j_gene: TRBJ2-4; abundance: many; CDR3aa: CASSRGQLLAKNIQYF; CDR3nt: TGTGCCAGCAGCAGAGGACAGCTACTAGCCAAAAACATTCAGTACTTC
d_gene: NA; v_gene: TRBV10-3; j_gene: TRBJ2-5; abundance: few; CDR3aa: CAISERGPGGQETQYF; CDR3nt: TGTGCCATCAGTGAGCGGGGGCCAGGGGGACAAGAGACCCAGTACTTC
d_gene: TRBD2; v_gene: TRBV20-1; j_gene: TRBJ2-4; abundance: NA; CDR3aa: CSARDGTSGSYIQYF; CDR3nt: TGCAGTGCTAGAGATGGAACTAGCGGGAGCTACATTCAGTACTTC
d_gene: NA; v_gene: TRBV6-5; j_gene: TRBJ2-5; abundance: NA; CDR3aa: CASSYYPTVPTETQYF; CDR3nt: TGTGCCAGCAGTTACTATCCCACCGTACCGACGGAGACCCAGTACTTC
d_gene: NA; v_gene: TRBV6-2/TRBV6-3; j_gene: TRBJ2-7; abundance: many; CDR3aa: CASTEDGASSYEQYF; CDR3nt: TGTGCCAGCACCGAAGACGGAGCTTCCTCCTACGAGCAGTACTTC
d_gene: NA; v_gene: TRBV6-2/TRBV6-3; j_gene: TRBJ2-7; abundance: many; CDR3aa: CASTYAKSTRELRHEQYF; CDR3nt: TGTGCCAGCACTTACGCGAAATCTACCAGGGAATTGAGGCACGAGCAGTACTTC
d_gene: NA; v_gene: TRBV11-3; j_gene: TRBJ2-5; abundance: many; CDR3aa: CASSLAARRWETQYF; CDR3nt: TGTGCCAGCAGCTTAGCCGCCCGGAGGTGGGAGACCCAGTACTTC
d_gene: NA; v_gene: TRBV14; j_gene: TRBJ2-1; abundance: many; CDR3aa: CASSQWTDGDEQFF; CDR3nt: TGTGCCAGCAGCCAATGGACAGACGGAGATGAGCAGTTCTTC
d_gene: TRBD1; v_gene: TRBV27; j_gene: TRBJ2-1; abundance: NA; CDR3aa: CASSLYRDRYNEQFF; CDR3nt: TGTGCCAGCAGCTTATACCGGGACAGGTACAATGAGCAGTTCTTC
d_gene: TRBD2; v_gene: TRBV5-1; j_gene: TRBJ2-3; abundance: NA; CDR3aa: CASSLATAGVGDTQYF; CDR3nt: TGCGCCAGCAGCTTGGCCACGGCGGGAGTTGGAGATACGCAGTATTTT
d_gene: TRBD2; v_gene: TRBV12-3/TRBV12-4; j_gene: TRBJ2-1; abundance: few; CDR3aa: CASSLTSGVVEQFF; CDR3nt: TGTGCCAGCAGTCTGACTAGCGGGGTGGTTGAGCAGTTCTTC
d_gene: NA; v_gene: TRBV20-1; j_gene: TRBJ1-1; abundance: few; CDR3aa: CSARRAGEAFF; CDR3nt: TGCAGTGCTAGAAGGGCAGGTGAAGCTTTCTTT
d_gene: NA; v_gene: TRBV29-1; j_gene: TRBJ2-1; abundance: many; CDR3aa: CSVEAPLKPRIEQFF; CDR3nt: TGCAGCGTTGAAGCCCCTTTGAAACCCAGGATTGAGCAGTTCTTC
d_gene: TRBD1; v_gene: TRBV20-1; j_gene: TRBJ2-3; abundance: NA; CDR3aa: CSARDSGTGKTSTDTQYF; CDR3nt: TGCAGTGCTAGAGATTCTGGGACAGGAAAGACTAGCACAGATACGCAGTATTTT
d_gene: NA; v_gene: TRBV7-2; j_gene: TRBJ2-7; abundance: few; CDR3aa: CASSPYSRYEQHF; CDR3nt: TGTGCCAGCAGCCCTTACTCAAGATACGAGCAGCACTTC
d_gene: TRBD2; v_gene: TRBV7-9; j_gene: TRBJ2-7; abundance: NA; CDR3aa: CASSQPHSGGAGSSHEQYF; CDR3nt: TGTGCCAGCAGCCAACCCCACAGCGGGGGGGCCGGTAGCTCCCACGAGCAGTACTTC
d_gene: NA; v_gene: TRBV5-8; j_gene: TRBJ1-2; abundance: few; CDR3aa: CASSSWTVNYGYTF; CDR3nt: TGTGCCAGCAGCTCGTGGACCGTGAACTATGGCTACACCTTC
d_gene: NA; v_gene: TRBV2; j_gene: TRBJ2-3; abundance: NA; CDR3aa: CASSQAGPSTDTQYF; CDR3nt: TGTGCCAGCAGCCAAGCGGGCCCTAGCACAGATACGCAGTATTTT
d_gene: TRBD2; v_gene: TRBV14; j_gene: TRBJ2-7; abundance: many; CDR3aa: CASSQDHSGRIYEQYF; CDR3nt: TGTGCCAGCAGCCAAGATCATAGCGGGAGAATATACGAGCAGTACTTC
d_gene: TRBD1; v_gene: TRBV29-1; j_gene: TRBJ1-2; abundance: few; CDR3aa: CSVRQGYGYTF; CDR3nt: TGCAGCGTCAGACAGGGCTATGGCTACACCTTC
d_gene: NA; v_gene: TRBV27; j_gene: TRBJ1-2; abundance: many; CDR3aa: CASSLQRGRFDGYTF; CDR3nt: TGTGCCAGCAGTCTCCAAAGGGGAAGGTTCGATGGCTACACCTTC
d_gene: NA; v_gene: TRBV19; j_gene: TRBJ2-7; abundance: NA; CDR3aa: CASSDSRGASEQYF; CDR3nt: TGTGCCAGTAGTGATTCACGCGGGGCAAGCGAGCAGTACTTC
d_gene: NA; v_gene: TRBV18; j_gene: TRBJ2-2; abundance: NA; CDR3aa: CASSPPFGSGHTGELFF; CDR3nt: TGTGCCAGCTCACCACCGTTTGGTAGCGGCCACACCGGGGAGCTGTTTTTT
d_gene: TRBD2; v_gene: TRBV7-9; j_gene: TRBJ2-5; abundance: few; CDR3aa: CASSLALAGGPETQYF; CDR3nt: TGTGCCAGCAGCTTAGCCCTAGCGGGAGGACCTGAGACCCAGTACTTC
d_gene: TRBD1; v_gene: TRBV7-2; j_gene: TRBJ1-4; abundance: NA; CDR3aa: CVSSLDRATNEKLFF; CDR3nt: TGTGTCAGCAGCTTAGACAGGGCAACTAATGAAAAACTGTTTTTT